The 6 T cell receptor beta chains given below trace back to one sample, sequenced in a study of identical twins. TCRdb used MiXCR to reprocess the 5' RACE reads, holding one entry per CDR3 protein. The table lists roughly 570,000 distinct CDR3 sequences, more than 9% of them singletons, with more than 2.5% in the top ten. The same data also contributed to another study, on yellow fever vaccine responses in identical twins.

Source material: PBMCs. Every receptor here comes from a young woman in good health.

This chain uses TRBV5-6 with TRBJ1-6; weak D call: TRBD1 (6 bases). The CDR3 totals 14 residues. Trimming removed 1 base from V and 7 bases from J, with 9 bases in between. Germline CDR1 is SGHDT and CDR2 is YYEEEE. CDR3 residues: CASSLKTGNSPLHF. As DNA, the CDR3 is TGTGCCAGCAGCTTGAAGACAGGCAATTCACCCCTCCACTTT.

The sample holds many counts of this clonotype. V usage is TRBV20-1 and J usage is TRBJ2-5; maybe TRBD2 (5 bases). CDR3 length: 12 residues. V was shortened by 3 bases and J by 6 bases, with 11 bases between the two germline ends. CDR1 DFQATT and CDR2 SNEGSKA come from the germline V gene (reference sequence). The CDR3 spells CSARRAGQTQYF. As DNA, the CDR3 is TGCAGTGCTAGGAGGGCGGGTCAGACCCAGTACTTC.

This clonotype was counted ten times or more. The junction departs from the called germline gene at one end, perhaps through a read error. The chain couples TRBV5-1 to TRBJ2-2; 9 nucleotides agree with TRBD2. The CDR3 has 13 amino acids. The germline CDR1 and CDR2 sequences are SGHRS and YFSETQ. The CDR3 reads CASSLGSSGKLFF. The CDR3, as DNA: TGCGCCAGCAGCTTGGGGTCTAGCGGGAAGCTGTTTTTT.

This clonotype was seen many times. This chain connects TRBV7-9 to TRBJ1-1; the match to TRBD1 covers 12 bases. V lost 2 bases and J lost 6; bases outside the gene matches: 4. The CDR3 totals 15 residues. Germline lookup yields CDR1 SEHNR and CDR2 FQNEAQ (reference sequence). The CDR3 DNA reads TGTGCCAGCAGCTTATCGGGACAGGGGGCTGCTGAAGCTTTCTTT. Residues: CASSLSGQGAAEAFF.

Only a few counts were recorded for this clonotype. The rearrangement uses TRBV20-1 and TRBJ2-1, with 11 bases identical to TRBD2. Germline V gene data show CDR1 as DFQATT and CDR2 as SNEGSKA (reference sequence). The CDR3 consists of 12 residues. Losses at the gene ends were 5 bases for V and 9 bases for J; bases not matched to a gene: 3. In nucleotides, the CDR3 is TGCAGTGCTCCGGGACTAGCGGCTGAGCAGTTCTTC. Translating it yields CSAPGLAAEQFF.

This clonotype has a count of ten or more. The chain has TRBV12-3 or TRBV12-4 and TRBJ2-7; 8 bases fit TRBD2. Germline trimming cut 10 bases from V and 3 bases from J; bases unmatched to any gene: 8. The CDR3 loop spans 13 amino acids. The CDR3 sequence: CATKVSGSYEQYF. As DNA, the CDR3 is TGTGCCACCAAAGTCAGCGGGAGCTACGAGCAGTACTTC.